This is a list of T cell receptor beta chains from one sample in a study of human T cells and chemical hapten exposure. TCRdb reprocessed the RACE reads via MiXCR and lists one record per CDR3 protein. The sample has tens of thousands of distinct CDR3 sequences; about 4.8% are singletons. Sequenced: whole blood. The receptors here all came from a human donor in good health. Some clones in this sample may be carry-over from other donors' samples. Both conserved end residues are part of each CDR3. Each record gives: V gene, D gene, J gene, clone size, CDR3 DNA, CDR3 protein. The D gene is left open where the match is weak. Not all rows give a size; the values are once, few, many and, for expanded clones, a class.

>TRBV13|.|TRBJ2-7|many
TGTGCCAGCTCAATGGCACTAGCAGGAGGCGAGCAGTACTTC
CASSMALAGGEQYF
>TRBV30|.|TRBJ1-2|.
TGTGCCTGGAGTTTGGCCCTCACCTGGGGCTACACCTTC
CAWSLALTWGYTF
>TRBV5-6|TRBD1|TRBJ2-5|.
TGTGCCAGCAGCTACGTCCAGGGGGCAGGGGAGACCCAGTACTTC
CASSYVQGAGETQYF
>TRBV6-5|.|TRBJ1-5|many
TGTGCCAGCAGTTACCGACGAGGGGGACGAAATCAGCCCCAGCATTTT
CASSYRRGGRNQPQHF
>TRBV29-1|.|TRBJ2-1|many
TGCAGCCTCCGGTTTGGGACCTCCTACAATGAGCAGTTCTTC
CSLRFGTSYNEQFF
>TRBV29-1|.|TRBJ2-5|many
TGCAGCGTTCGACAGGCTCAAGAGACCCAGTACTTC
CSVRQAQETQYF
>TRBV20-1|.|TRBJ1-2|many
TGCAGTGCCACGAGGCAGGGGTTCAGCTATGGCTACACCTTC
CSATRQGFSYGYTF
>TRBV5-1|TRBD1|TRBJ1-1|many
TGCGCCAGCAGCTCCGTCGTACAGGGGGCCGCTGAAGCTTTCTTT
CASSSVVQGAAEAFF
>TRBV7-9|.|TRBJ2-1|.
TGTGCCAGCCAGGCCCGACAGGACCTACGTTCCCTTTCCTACAATGAGCAGTTCTTC
CASQARQDLRSLSYNEQFF
>TRBV6-6|.|TRBJ1-5|few
TGTGCCAGCAGGGCCCCGATCGGGGTTGAAGCTCAGCCCCAGCATTTT
CASRAPIGVEAQPQHF
>TRBV21-1|.|TRBJ2-6|many
TGTGCCAGCAGCAAAGTGGGGGACTTCCCGGAGGGGGCCAACGTCCTGACTTTC
CASSKVGDFPEGANVLTF
>TRBV6-1|.|TRBJ1-1|many
TGTGCCAGCATGAGGGAGCAGTGGACTGAAGCTTTCTTT
CASMREQWTEAFF
>TRBV29-1|.|TRBJ1-1|.
TGCAGCGTTGAAGGTCCTGGGGCTTTCTTT
CSVEGPGAFF
>TRBV28|.|TRBJ2-5|.
TGTGCCAGCAGTTTACTAGCCAGGGTGGAGACCCAGTACTTC
CASSLLARVETQYF
>TRBV29-1|.|TRBJ2-3|.
TGCAGCGTTGAGTCAAGGCCCAACCCCACAGATACGCAGTATTTT
CSVESRPNPTDTQYF
>TRBV2|.|TRBJ2-5|.
TGTGCCAGCACCAGGGAGACCCAGTACTTC
CASTRETQYF
>TRBV7-6|.|TRBJ1-2|many
TGTGCCAGCAGCTTAAATGTGGGCACCTATGGCTACACCTTC
CASSLNVGTYGYTF
>TRBV5-5|.|TRBJ1-2|many
TGTGCCAGCAGCCCTATCCCCCTAATCTCCTATGGCTACACCTTC
CASSPIPLISYGYTF
>TRBV30|.|TRBJ2-3|few
TGTGCCTGGAGTGCAGGAGATACGCAGTATTTT
CAWSAGDTQYF
>TRBV20-1|TRBD1|TRBJ1-5|.
TGCAGTGCCCTTGGACAGGATTTATGGCAGCCCCAGCATTTT
CSALGQDLWQPQHF
>TRBV7-2|TRBD2|TRBJ2-7|many
TGTGCCAGCAGCTCTTACAGGACTGGGCCCGGGAGGACCCTTGGGGAGCAGTACTTC
CASSSYRTGPGRTLGEQYF
>TRBV6-2/TRBV6-3|TRBD2|TRBJ2-1|many
TGTGCCAGCAGTTCTTTAGCGGGAGGGGATGAGCAGTTCTTC
CASSSLAGGDEQFF
>TRBV4-1|TRBD1|TRBJ2-1|.
TGCGCCAGCAGCCTGGGACAGGGCGGTGAGCAGTTCTTC
CASSLGQGGEQFF
>TRBV4-1|TRBD2|TRBJ2-7|many
TGCGCCAGCAGCCGCGGGACTAGCTACTACGAGCAGTACTTC
CASSRGTSYYEQYF
>TRBV12-3/TRBV12-4|.|TRBJ1-1|few
TGTGCCAGCAGTCTCGACGGGACCCAGGGTAGAATAGAAGCTTTCTTT
CASSLDGTQGRIEAFF
>TRBV18|TRBD1|TRBJ2-7|few
TGTGCCAGCTCACCCGGACAGGGGGCTTGGAACGAGCAGTACTTC
CASSPGQGAWNEQYF
>TRBV6-2/TRBV6-3|.|TRBJ2-4|many
TGTGCCAGCAGTTACGGAGGGGGCATTCAGTACTTC
CASSYGGGIQYF
>TRBV19|TRBD2|TRBJ2-5|many
TGTGCCAGTAGTATCTTGGCGGGAGGGCCCAGGGAGACCCAGTACTTC
CASSILAGGPRETQYF
>TRBV19|TRBD1|TRBJ1-5|.
TGTGCCAGTAGTATCTTGACAGGGGGACGCCAGCCCCAGCATTTT
CASSILTGGRQPQHF
>TRBV10-1|TRBD1|TRBJ2-1|.
TGCGCCAGCAGCGTCCGACAGGGTGGCTCCTACAATGAGCAGTTCTTC
CASSVRQGGSYNEQFF
>TRBV28|TRBD1|TRBJ1-2|many
TGTGCCAGCAGTTCGACAGGGGCGCCAGGTCATGGCTACACCTTC
CASSSTGAPGHGYTF
>TRBV12-3/TRBV12-4|TRBD2|TRBJ2-1|many
TGTGCCAGCAGTTTCCCCAGCGGGAGCTCCTACAATGAGCAGTTCTTC
CASSFPSGSSYNEQFF
>TRBV27|.|TRBJ2-3|few
TGTGCCAGCACCACAGGGGGAGCGGGGGGCCGGACAGATACGCAGTATTTT
CASTTGGAGGRTDTQYF
>TRBV6-4|TRBD1|TRBJ2-3|many
TGTGCCAGCAGTGACTCTGGACAGGGGCCCCCAGATACGCAGTATTTT
CASSDSGQGPPDTQYF
>TRBV6-4|.|TRBJ2-2|.
TGTGCCAGCAGTGACAGTGAGACCGGGGAGCTGTTTTTT
CASSDSETGELFF
>TRBV12-5|.|TRBJ2-3|many
TGTGCTAGTGGTTTGGCTCGAGATACGCAGTATTTT
CASGLARDTQYF
>TRBV5-6|.|TRBJ1-5|many
TGTGCCAGCAGCTTAGGCAGGGGAGGGGTAGGCAATCAGCCCCAGCATTTT
CASSLGRGGVGNQPQHF
>TRBV4-1|TRBD1|TRBJ1-2|.
TGCGCCAGCAGCCAACCCAGACAGGGTCAGCTCTATGGCTACACCTTC
CASSQPRQGQLYGYTF
>TRBV5-4|TRBD1|TRBJ1-2|many
TGTGCCAGCAGCTTGGACAGGGGGCAAGGCTACACCTTC
CASSLDRGQGYTF
>TRBV5-1|TRBD2|TRBJ2-7|many
TGCGCCAGCAGGTTCGGGGGGACTAGCGAGACCAACGAGCAGTACTTC
CASRFGGTSETNEQYF
>TRBV18|.|TRBJ2-7|many
TGTGCCAGCTCACCGAGTGAATACGAGCAGTACTTC
CASSPSEYEQYF
>TRBV20-1|.|TRBJ1-5|many
TGCAGTGCTAGATCTCAGCAGTGGGGACAGCCCCAGCATTTT
CSARSQQWGQPQHF